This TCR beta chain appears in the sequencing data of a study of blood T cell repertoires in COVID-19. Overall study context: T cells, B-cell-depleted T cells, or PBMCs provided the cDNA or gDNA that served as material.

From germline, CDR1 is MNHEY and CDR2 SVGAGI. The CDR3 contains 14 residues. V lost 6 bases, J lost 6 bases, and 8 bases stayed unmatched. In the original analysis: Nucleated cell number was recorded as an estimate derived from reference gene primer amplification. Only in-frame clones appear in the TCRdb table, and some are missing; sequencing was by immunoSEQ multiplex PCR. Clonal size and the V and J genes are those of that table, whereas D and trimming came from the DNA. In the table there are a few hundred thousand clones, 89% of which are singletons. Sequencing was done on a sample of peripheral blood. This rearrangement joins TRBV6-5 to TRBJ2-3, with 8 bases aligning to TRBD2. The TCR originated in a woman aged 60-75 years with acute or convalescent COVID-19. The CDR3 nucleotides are TGTGCCAGCAGAGACGCCGGGGGGGCCGATACGCAGTATTTT. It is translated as CASRDAGGADTQYF.